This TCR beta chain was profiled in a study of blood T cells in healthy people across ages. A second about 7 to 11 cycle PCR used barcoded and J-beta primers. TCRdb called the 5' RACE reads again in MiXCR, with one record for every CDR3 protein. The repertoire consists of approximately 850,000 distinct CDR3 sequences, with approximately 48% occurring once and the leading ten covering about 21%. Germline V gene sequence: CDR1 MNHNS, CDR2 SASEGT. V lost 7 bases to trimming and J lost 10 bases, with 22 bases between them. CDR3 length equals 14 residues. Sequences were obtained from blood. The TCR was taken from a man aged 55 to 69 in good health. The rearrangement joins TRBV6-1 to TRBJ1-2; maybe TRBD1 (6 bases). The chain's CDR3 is CASTEVQGREDYTF. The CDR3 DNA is TGTGCCAGCACCGAAGTACAGGGAAGAGAGGACTACACCTTC.